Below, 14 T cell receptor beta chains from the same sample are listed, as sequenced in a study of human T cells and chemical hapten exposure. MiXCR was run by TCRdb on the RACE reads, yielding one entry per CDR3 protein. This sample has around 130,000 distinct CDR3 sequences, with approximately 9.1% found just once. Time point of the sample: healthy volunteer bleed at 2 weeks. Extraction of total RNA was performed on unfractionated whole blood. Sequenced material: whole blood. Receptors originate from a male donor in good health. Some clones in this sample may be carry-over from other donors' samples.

CDR3 sequence (DNA): TGTGCCAGCAGCCTCACAACGGGGACCCAGTACTTC. Amino acid sequence: CASSLTTGTQYF. The chain joins TRBV7-2 to TRBJ2-5, with D unclear. Trimming removed 5 bases from V and 7 bases from J, with 11 bases in between. The CDR3 is 12 residues long. Germline V gene data show CDR1 as SGHTA and CDR2 as FQGNSA. The full variable domain, with the rest looked up from reference TRBV7-2 and TRBJ2-5, is GAGVSQSPSNKVTEKGKDVELRCDPISGHTALYWYRQSLGQGLEFLIYFQGNSAPDKSGLPSDRFSAERTGGSVSTLTIQRTQQEDSAVYLCASSLTTGTQYFGPGTRLLVL.

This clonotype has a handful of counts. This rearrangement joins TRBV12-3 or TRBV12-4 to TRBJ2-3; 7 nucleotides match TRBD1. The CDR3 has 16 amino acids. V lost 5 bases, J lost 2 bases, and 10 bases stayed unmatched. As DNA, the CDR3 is TGTGCCAGCAGTCTATTCGGGACAGACTTCACAGATACGCAGTATTTT. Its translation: CASSLFGTDFTDTQYF.

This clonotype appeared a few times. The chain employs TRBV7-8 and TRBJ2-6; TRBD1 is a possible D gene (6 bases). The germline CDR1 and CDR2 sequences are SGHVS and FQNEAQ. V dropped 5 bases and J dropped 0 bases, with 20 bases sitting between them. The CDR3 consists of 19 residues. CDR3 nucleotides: TGTGCCAGCAGCCCACCACTGACAGGAAAGCTCTCTGGGGCCAACGTCCTGACTTTC. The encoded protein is CASSPPLTGKLSGANVLTF.

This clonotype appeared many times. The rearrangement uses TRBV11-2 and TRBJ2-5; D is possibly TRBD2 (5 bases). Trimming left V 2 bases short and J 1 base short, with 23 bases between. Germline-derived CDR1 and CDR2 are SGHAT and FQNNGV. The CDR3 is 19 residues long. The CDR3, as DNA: TGTGCCAGCAGCTTAAGGGAGCCGTGGGTCCCCCCGAGCCAAGAGACCCAGTACTTC. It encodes CASSLREPWVPPSQETQYF.

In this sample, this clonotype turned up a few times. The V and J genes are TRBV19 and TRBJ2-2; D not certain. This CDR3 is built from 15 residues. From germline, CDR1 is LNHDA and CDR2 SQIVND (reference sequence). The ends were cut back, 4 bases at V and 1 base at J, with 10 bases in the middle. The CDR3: CASSKTYRNTGELFF. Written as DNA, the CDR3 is TGTGCCAGTAGTAAGACATATAGGAACACCGGGGAGCTGTTTTTT.

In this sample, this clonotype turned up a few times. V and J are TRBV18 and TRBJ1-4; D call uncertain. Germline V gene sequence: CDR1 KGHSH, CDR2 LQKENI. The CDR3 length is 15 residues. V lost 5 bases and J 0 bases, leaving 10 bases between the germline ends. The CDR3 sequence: CASSMGGATNEKLFF. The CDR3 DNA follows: TGTGCCAGCTCAATGGGCGGAGCAACTAATGAAAAACTGTTTTTT. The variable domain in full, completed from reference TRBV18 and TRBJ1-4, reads NAGVMQNPRHLVRRRGQEARLRCSPMKGHSHVYWYRQLPEEGLKFMVYLQKENIIDESGMPKERFSAEFPKEGPSILRIQQVVRGDSAAYFCASSMGGATNEKLFFGSGTQLSVL.

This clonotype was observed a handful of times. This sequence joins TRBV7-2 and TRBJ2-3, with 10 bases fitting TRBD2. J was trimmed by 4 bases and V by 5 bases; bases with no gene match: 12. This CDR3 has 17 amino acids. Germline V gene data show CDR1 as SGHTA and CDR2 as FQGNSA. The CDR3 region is CASSIKGTSAPADTQYF. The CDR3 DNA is TGTGCCAGCAGCATCAAAGGGACTAGCGCTCCCGCAGATACGCAGTATTTT.

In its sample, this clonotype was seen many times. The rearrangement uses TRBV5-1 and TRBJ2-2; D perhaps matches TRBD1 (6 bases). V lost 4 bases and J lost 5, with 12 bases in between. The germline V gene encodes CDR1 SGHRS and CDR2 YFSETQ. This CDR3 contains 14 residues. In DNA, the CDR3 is TGCGCCAGCAGCGTGCAGGGGAGTACCGGGGAGCTGTTTTTT. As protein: CASSVQGSTGELFF.

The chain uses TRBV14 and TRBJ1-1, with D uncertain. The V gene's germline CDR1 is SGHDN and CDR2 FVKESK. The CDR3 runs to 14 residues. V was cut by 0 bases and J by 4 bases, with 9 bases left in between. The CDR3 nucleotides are TGTGCCAGCAGCCAAGAACTGGGGAGCACTGAAGCTTTCTTT. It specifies CASSQELGSTEAFF.

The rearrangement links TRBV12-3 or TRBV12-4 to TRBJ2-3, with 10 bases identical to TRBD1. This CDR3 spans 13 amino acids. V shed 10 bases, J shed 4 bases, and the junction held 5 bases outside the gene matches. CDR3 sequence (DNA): TGTGCCACAAGACAGGGGGCCGCAGATACGCAGTATTTT. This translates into CATRQGAADTQYF.

CDR3 sequence: CSGSGHGGYEQYF. In nucleotides, the CDR3 is TGCAGCGGGAGCGGGCACGGGGGATACGAGCAGTACTTC. The chain uses TRBV29-1 and TRBJ2-7; TRBD2 is a possible D gene (6 bases). Germline CDR1 SQVTM, CDR2 ANQGSEA. The CDR3 is made up of 13 amino acids. V was trimmed by 7 bases and J by 4 bases, leaving 17 bases between them.

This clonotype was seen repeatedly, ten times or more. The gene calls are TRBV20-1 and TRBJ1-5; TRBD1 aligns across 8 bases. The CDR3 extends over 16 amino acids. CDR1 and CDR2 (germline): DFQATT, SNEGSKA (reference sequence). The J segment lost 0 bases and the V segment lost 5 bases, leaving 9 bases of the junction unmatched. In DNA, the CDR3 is TGCAGTGCTGGTCAAATGGACAGGGATAGCAATCAGCCCCAGCATTTT. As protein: CSAGQMDRDSNQPQHF.

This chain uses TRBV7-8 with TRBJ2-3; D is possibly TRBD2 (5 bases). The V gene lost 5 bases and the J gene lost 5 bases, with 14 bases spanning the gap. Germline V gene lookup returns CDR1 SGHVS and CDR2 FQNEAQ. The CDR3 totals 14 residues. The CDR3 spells CASSRAVGIDTQYF. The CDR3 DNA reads TGTGCCAGCAGCCGGGCTGTCGGGATAGATACGCAGTATTTT.

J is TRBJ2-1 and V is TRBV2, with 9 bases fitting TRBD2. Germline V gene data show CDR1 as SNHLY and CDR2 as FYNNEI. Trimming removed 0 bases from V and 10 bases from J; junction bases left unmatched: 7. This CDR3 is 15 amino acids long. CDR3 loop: CASSEARAGGREQFF. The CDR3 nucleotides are TGTGCCAGCAGTGAAGCTCGGGCGGGGGGGCGAGAGCAGTTCTTC.